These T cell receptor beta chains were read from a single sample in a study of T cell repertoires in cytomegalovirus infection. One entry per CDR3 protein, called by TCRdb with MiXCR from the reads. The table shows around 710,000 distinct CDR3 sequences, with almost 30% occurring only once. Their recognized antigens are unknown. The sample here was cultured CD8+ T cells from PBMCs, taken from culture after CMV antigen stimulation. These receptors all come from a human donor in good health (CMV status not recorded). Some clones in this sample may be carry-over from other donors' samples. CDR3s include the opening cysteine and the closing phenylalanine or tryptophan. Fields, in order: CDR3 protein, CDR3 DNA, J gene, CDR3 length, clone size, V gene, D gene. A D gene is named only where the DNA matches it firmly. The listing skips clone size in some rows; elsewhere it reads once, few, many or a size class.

CDR3aa: CASDRGDTQYF
CDR3nt: TGTGCCAGCGATCGGGGAGATACGCAGTATTTT
j_gene: TRBJ2-3
len: 11
abundance: NA
v_gene: TRBV5-4
d_gene: NA

CDR3aa: CASSRGYIVNQPQHF
CDR3nt: TGTGCCAGCAGTCGGGGGTATATTGTCAATCAGCCCCAGCATTTT
j_gene: TRBJ1-5
len: 15
abundance: NA
v_gene: TRBV6-2/TRBV6-3
d_gene: NA

CDR3aa: CASSSDAEPYGYTF
CDR3nt: TGTGCCAGCAGTTCAGATGCCGAGCCCTATGGCTACACCTTC
j_gene: TRBJ1-2
len: 14
abundance: once
v_gene: TRBV27
d_gene: NA

CDR3aa: CSARDDLVSGGLGETQYF
CDR3nt: TGCAGTGCTAGGGACGACTTAGTTAGCGGGGGGTTAGGAGAGACCCAGTACTTC
j_gene: TRBJ2-5
len: 18
abundance: NA
v_gene: TRBV20-1
d_gene: TRBD2

CDR3aa: CASSFGGGGYTDTQYF
CDR3nt: TGTGCCAGCAGTTTTGGCGGGGGTGGTTACACAGATACGCAGTATTTT
j_gene: TRBJ2-3
len: 16
abundance: NA
v_gene: TRBV12-3/TRBV12-4
d_gene: TRBD2

CDR3aa: CASSPYRGNSNQPQHF
CDR3nt: TGTGCCAGCAGCCCATACAGAGGGAATAGCAATCAGCCCCAGCATTTT
j_gene: TRBJ1-5
len: 16
abundance: many
v_gene: TRBV7-8
d_gene: NA

CDR3aa: CASSQKNTEAFF
CDR3nt: TGTGCCAGCAGCCAGAAGAACACTGAAGCTTTCTTT
j_gene: TRBJ1-1
len: 12
abundance: NA
v_gene: TRBV14
d_gene: NA

CDR3aa: CASSPESSGYGYTF
CDR3nt: TGTGCCAGCAGCCCAGAAAGCTCAGGCTATGGCTACACCTTC
j_gene: TRBJ1-2
len: 14
abundance: few
v_gene: TRBV7-8
d_gene: NA

CDR3aa: CASSRNGGGNSPLHF
CDR3nt: TGTGCCAGCAGCAGGAATGGGGGAGGTAACTCACCCCTCCACTTT
j_gene: TRBJ1-6
len: 15
abundance: few
v_gene: TRBV7-6
d_gene: NA

CDR3aa: CASSLGTAQETQYF
CDR3nt: TGTGCCAGCAGCTTAGGGACAGCTCAAGAGACCCAGTACTTC
j_gene: TRBJ2-5
len: 14
abundance: many
v_gene: TRBV7-6
d_gene: NA

CDR3aa: CASSLGLLVNYGYTF
CDR3nt: TGTGCCAGCAGTCTCGGACTTCTGGTGAACTATGGCTACACCTTC
j_gene: TRBJ1-2
len: 15
abundance: NA
v_gene: TRBV13
d_gene: NA

CDR3aa: CASSRGGVWNQPQHF
CDR3nt: TGTGCCAGCTCCCGAGGAGGGGTATGGAATCAGCCCCAGCATTTT
j_gene: TRBJ1-5
len: 15
abundance: few
v_gene: TRBV6-5
d_gene: NA

CDR3aa: CASSLVRWSGELFF
CDR3nt: TGTGCCAGCAGCTTAGTAAGGTGGTCCGGGGAGCTGTTTTTT
j_gene: TRBJ2-2
len: 14
abundance: NA
v_gene: TRBV11-2
d_gene: NA

CDR3aa: CASSTGRGDGYTF
CDR3nt: TGTGCCAGCAGCACTGGTCGGGGGGATGGCTACACCTTC
j_gene: TRBJ1-2
len: 13
abundance: NA
v_gene: TRBV7-6
d_gene: NA

CDR3aa: CATSGDPAYNEQFF
CDR3nt: TGTGCCACCTCAGGTGATCCCGCCTACAATGAGCAGTTCTTC
j_gene: TRBJ2-1
len: 14
abundance: NA
v_gene: TRBV7-9
d_gene: NA